This T cell receptor (beta chain) was identified during a study of blood T cell repertoires in COVID-19. Profiling relied on immunoSEQ multiplex PCR, and the TCRdb table lists in-frame clones only, not all of them. This table holds about 260,000 clones, approximately 91% found once. This clone showed up just a few times. The CDR3 extends over 11 amino acids. Looked up from germline, CDR1 is MDHEN and CDR2 is SYDVKM. Trimming stripped 5 bases from V and 2 bases from J, with 4 bases between. Sample: peripheral blood. This receptor was taken from a human donor in a cohort sampled during active COVID-19. V usage is TRBV28 and J usage is TRBJ2-7; D is undetermined. The CDR3 protein is CASSPAYEQYF. In DNA, the CDR3 is TGTGCCAGCAGTCCTGCCTACGAGCAGTACTTC.